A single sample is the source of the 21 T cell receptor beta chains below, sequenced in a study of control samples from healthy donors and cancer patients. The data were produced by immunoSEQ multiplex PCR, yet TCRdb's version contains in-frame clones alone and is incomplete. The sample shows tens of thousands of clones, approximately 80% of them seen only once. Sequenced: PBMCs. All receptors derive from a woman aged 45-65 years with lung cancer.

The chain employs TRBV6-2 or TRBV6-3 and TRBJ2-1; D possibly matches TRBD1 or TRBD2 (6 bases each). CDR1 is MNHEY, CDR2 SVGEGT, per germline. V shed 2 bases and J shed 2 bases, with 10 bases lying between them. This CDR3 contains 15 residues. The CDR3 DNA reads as TGTGCCAGCAGTTACCCTCGGGGGCCCTACAATGAGCAGTTCTTC. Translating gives CASSYPRGPYNEQFF.

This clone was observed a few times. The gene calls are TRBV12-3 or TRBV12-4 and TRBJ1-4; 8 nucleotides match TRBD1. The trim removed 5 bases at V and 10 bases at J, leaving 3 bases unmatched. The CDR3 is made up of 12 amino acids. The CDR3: CASSRGQGKLFF. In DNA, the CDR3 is TGTGCCAGCAGTCGCGGACAGGGAAAACTGTTTTTT.

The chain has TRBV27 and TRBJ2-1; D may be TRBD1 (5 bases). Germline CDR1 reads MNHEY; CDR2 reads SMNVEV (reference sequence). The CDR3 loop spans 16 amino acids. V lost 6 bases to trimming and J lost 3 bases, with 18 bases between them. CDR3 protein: CASSPSLRQIYNEQFF. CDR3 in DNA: TGTGCCAGCAGCCCCTCCCTTCGACAGATCTACAATGAGCAGTTCTTC.

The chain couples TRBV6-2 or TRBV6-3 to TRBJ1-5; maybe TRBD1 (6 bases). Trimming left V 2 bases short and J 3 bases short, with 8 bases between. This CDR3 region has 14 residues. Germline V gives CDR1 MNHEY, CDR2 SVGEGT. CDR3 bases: TGTGCCAGCAGTTACGGGGGGCCCAATCAGCCCCAGCATTTT. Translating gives CASSYGGPNQPQHF.

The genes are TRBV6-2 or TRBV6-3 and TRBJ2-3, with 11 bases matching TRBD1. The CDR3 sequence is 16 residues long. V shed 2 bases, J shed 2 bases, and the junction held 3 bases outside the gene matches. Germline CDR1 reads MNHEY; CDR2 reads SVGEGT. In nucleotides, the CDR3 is TGTGCCAGCAGTTACGGACAGGGGGCTTTCACAGATACGCAGTATTTT. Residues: CASSYGQGAFTDTQYF.

In DNA, the CDR3 is TGTGCCAGCAGTTTCGGGACAGAATATGGCTACACCTTC. It codes for CASSFGTEYGYTF. The chain has TRBV6-5 and TRBJ1-2; 7 nucleotides line up with TRBD1. Germline V gene data show CDR1 as MNHEY and CDR2 as SVGAGI. V gave up 4 bases and J gave up 5 bases; unmatched junction bases: 4. The CDR3 consists of 13 residues.

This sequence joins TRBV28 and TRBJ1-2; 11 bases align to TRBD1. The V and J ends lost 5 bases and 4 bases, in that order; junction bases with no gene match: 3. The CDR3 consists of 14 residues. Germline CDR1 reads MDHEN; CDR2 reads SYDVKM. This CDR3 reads CASSGQGAVYGYTF. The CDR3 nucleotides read TGTGCCAGCAGTGGACAGGGGGCGGTCTATGGCTACACCTTC.

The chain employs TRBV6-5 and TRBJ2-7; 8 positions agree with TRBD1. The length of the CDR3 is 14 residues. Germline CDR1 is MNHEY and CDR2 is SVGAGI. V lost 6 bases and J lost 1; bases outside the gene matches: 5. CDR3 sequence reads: CASRDRDRSYEQYF. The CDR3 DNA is TGTGCCAGCAGAGACCGGGACAGGTCCTACGAGCAGTACTTC.

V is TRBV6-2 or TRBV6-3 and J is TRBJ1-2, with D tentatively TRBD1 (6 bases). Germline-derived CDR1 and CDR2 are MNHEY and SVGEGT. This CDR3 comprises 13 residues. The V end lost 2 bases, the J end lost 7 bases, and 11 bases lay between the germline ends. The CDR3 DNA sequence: TGTGCCAGCAGTTACCTGGGGGGCGGTGGCTACACCTTC. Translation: CASSYLGGGGYTF.

CDR3 DNA: TGTGCCATCAGGAGTGGCTACAATGAGCAGTTCTTC. This codes for CAIRSGYNEQFF. The chain combines TRBV10-3 with TRBJ2-1; no clear D gene. The CDR3 is 12 amino acids. Germline lookup yields CDR1 ENHRY and CDR2 SYGVKD. The V gene lost 6 bases and the J gene lost 3 bases, with 6 bases spanning the gap.

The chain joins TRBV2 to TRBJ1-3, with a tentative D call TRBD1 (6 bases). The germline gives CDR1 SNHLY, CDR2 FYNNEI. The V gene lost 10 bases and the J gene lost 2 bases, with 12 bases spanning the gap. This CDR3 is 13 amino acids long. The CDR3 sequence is CATSGEAGNTIYF. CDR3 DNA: TGTGCCACATCAGGGGAAGCTGGAAACACCATATATTTT.

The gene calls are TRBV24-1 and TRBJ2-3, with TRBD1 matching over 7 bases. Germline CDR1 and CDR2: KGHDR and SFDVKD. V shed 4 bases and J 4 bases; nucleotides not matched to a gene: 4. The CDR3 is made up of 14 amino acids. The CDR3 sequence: CATSDSGQADTQYF. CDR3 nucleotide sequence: TGTGCCACCAGTGACTCCGGACAGGCAGATACGCAGTATTTT.

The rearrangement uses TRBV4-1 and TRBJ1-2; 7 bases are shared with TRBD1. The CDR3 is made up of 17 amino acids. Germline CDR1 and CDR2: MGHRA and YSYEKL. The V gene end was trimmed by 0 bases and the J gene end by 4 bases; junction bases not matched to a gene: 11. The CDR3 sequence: CASSQESARGARYGYTF. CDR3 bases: TGCGCCAGCAGCCAAGAGAGCGCCAGGGGGGCCCGCTATGGCTACACCTTC.

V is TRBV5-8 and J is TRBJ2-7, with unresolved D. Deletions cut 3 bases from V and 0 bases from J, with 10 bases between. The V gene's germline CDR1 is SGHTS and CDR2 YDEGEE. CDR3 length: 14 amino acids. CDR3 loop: CASSCKTTSYEQYF. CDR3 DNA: TGTGCCAGCAGCTGCAAGACCACCTCCTACGAGCAGTACTTC.

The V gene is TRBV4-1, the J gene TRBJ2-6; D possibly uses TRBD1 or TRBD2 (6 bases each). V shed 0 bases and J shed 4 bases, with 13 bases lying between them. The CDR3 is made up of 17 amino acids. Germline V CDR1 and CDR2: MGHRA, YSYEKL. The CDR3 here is CASSQDPGASGANVLTF. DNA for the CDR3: TGCGCCAGCAGCCAAGATCCGGGGGCCTCAGGGGCCAACGTCCTGACTTTC.

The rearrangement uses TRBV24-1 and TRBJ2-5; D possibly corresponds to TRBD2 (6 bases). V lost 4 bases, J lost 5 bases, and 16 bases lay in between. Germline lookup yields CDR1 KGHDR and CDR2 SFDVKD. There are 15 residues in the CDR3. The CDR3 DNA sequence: TGTGCCACCAGTGACTTCACTAGCTGGGGTGAGACCCAGTACTTC. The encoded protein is CATSDFTSWGETQYF.

This CDR3 is CASSLTGIGEQYF. The DNA of the CDR3 is TGTGCCAGCAGCTTAACTGGGATCGGTGAGCAGTACTTC. The J gene is TRBJ2-7, the V gene TRBV7-8; no definite D call. CDR1 and CDR2 (germline): SGHVS, FQNEAQ. This CDR3 comprises 13 residues. V was pared by 2 bases and J by 7 bases, with 12 bases between.

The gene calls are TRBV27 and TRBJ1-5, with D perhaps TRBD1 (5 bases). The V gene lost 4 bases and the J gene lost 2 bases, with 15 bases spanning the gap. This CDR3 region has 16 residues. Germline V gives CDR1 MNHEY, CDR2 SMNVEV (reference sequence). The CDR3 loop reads CASSSGTLVGNQPQHF. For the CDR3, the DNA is TGTGCCAGCAGTTCCGGGACCTTAGTGGGCAATCAGCCCCAGCATTTT.

The CDR3 nucleotides are TGCGCCAGCAGCTTGGGGGTGGGCAGCGGAGAGCAGTTCTTC. Translated: CASSLGVGSGEQFF. The chain combines TRBV5-1 with TRBJ2-1; maybe TRBD2 (5 bases). V lost 0 bases and J lost 10, with 14 bases in between. Germline loops: CDR1 SGHRS, CDR2 YFSETQ. This CDR3 is built from 14 residues. Using reference TRBV5-1 and TRBJ2-1 for the parts outside the CDR3, the full variable domain is KAGVTQTPRYLIKTRGQQVTLSCSPISGHRSVSWYQQTPGQGLQFLFEYFSETQRNKGNFPGRFSGRQFSNSRSEMNVSTLELGDSALYLCASSLGVGSGEQFFGPGTRLTVL.

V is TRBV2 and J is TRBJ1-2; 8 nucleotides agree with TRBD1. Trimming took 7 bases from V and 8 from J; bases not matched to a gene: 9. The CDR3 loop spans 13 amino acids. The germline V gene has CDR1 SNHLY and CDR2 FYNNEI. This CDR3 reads CASNLQGAEGYTF. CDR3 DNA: TGTGCCAGCAACTTGCAGGGGGCAGAGGGCTACACCTTC.

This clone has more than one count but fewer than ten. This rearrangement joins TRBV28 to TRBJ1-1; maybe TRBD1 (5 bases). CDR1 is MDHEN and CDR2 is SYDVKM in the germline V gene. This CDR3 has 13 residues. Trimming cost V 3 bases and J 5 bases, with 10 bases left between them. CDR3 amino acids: CASSLAGRTEAFF. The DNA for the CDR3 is TGTGCCAGCAGTTTGGCAGGGAGAACTGAAGCTTTCTTT. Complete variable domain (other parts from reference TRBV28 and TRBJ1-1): DVKVTQSSRYLVKRTGEKVFLECVQDMDHENMFWYRQDPGLGLRLIYFSYDVKMKEKGDIPEGYSVSREKKERFSLILESASTNQTSMYLCASSLAGRTEAFFGQGTRLTVV.